This T cell receptor beta chain was identified in a study of identical twins. Study-wide findings and caveats: Findings came from cross-sectional statistics, without long-term follow-up of donors. Cord blood beta clonotypes that were abundant carried fewer insertions, and memory repertoires showed no such trend.

Healthy Caucasians made up all donors. Comment on this clonotype: Its cognate antigen is unknown.

A universal primer site was created by template switching, with the cDNA bearing unique molecular identifiers. TCRdb re-analysed the 5' RACE reads in MiXCR, keeping a single row per CDR3 protein. The table has hundreds of thousands of distinct CDR3 sequences, approximately 6.1% seen once. CDR1 is MNHEY, CDR2 SVGAGI, per germline. V was clipped by 1 base and J by 2 bases, with 22 bases between them. This CDR3 is built from 19 residues. V gene TRBV6-5 combines with J gene TRBJ2-3; D is possibly TRBD1 (5 bases). The TCR sequence derives from a man between 18 and 29 years old in good health. Specimen: naive T cells sorted from blood. In DNA, the CDR3 is TGTGCCAGCAGTTACTACCAGGGTAGCTCCCGTCCCTCCACAGATACGCAGTATTTT. This encodes CASSYYQGSSRPSTDTQYF.